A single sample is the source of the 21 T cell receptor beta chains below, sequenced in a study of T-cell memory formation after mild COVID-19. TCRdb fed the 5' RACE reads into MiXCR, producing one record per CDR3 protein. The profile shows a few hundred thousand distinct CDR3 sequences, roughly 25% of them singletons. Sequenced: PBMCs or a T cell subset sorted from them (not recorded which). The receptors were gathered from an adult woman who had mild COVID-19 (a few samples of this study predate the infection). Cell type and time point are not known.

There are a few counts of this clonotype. CDR3 loop: CASRRLAGARGHEQFF. The CDR3 DNA reads TGTGCCAGCAGAAGACTAGCGGGAGCCAGGGGTCATGAGCAGTTCTTC. This sequence joins TRBV7-8 and TRBJ2-1, with 12 bases fitting TRBD2. The germline CDR1 and CDR2 sequences are SGHVS and FQNEAQ. CDR3 length equals 16 residues. Losses at the gene ends were 6 bases for V and 8 bases for J; bases not matched to a gene: 11.

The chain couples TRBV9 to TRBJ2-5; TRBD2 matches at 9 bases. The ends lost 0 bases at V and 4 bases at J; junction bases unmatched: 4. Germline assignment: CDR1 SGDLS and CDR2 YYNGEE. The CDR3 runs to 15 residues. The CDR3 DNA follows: TGTGCCAGCAGCGTAGAAAATAGCGGGAGAGAGACCCAGTACTTC. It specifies CASSVENSGRETQYF.

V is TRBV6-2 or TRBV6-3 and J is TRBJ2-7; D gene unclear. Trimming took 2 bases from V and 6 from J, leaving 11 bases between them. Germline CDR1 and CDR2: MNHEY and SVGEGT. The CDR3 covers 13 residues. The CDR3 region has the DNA TGTGCCAGCAGTTACGGTGGCACGGTCGAGCAGTACTTC. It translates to CASSYGGTVEQYF.

The DNA of the CDR3 is TGCGCCAGCAGCTGGGACCCTGGTAGTAGCGGGGGCGAATACGAGCAGTACTTC. This translates into CASSWDPGSSGGEYEQYF. The chain carries TRBV5-1 and TRBJ2-7; TRBD2 matches 9 bases. CDR3 length: 18 residues. The V segment lost 3 bases and the J segment 4 bases; nucleotides outside the gene matches: 17. Germline V gene data show CDR1 as SGHRS and CDR2 as YFSETQ.

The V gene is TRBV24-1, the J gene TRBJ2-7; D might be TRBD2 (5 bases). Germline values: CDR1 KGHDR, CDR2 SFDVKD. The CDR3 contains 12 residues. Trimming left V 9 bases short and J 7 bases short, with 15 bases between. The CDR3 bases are TGTGCCACCTCCACATTGGGAGAGGAGCAGTACTTC. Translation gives CATSTLGEEQYF.

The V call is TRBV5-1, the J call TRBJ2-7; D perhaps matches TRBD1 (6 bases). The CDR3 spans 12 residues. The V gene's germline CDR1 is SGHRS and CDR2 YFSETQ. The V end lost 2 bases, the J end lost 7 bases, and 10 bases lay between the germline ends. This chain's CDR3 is CASSFDRREQYF. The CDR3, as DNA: TGCGCCAGCAGCTTTGACAGGCGGGAGCAGTACTTC.

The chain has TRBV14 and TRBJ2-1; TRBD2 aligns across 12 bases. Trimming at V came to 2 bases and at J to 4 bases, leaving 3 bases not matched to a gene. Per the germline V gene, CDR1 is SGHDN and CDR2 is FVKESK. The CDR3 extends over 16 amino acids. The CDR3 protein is CASSQRLAGVYNEQFF. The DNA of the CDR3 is TGTGCCAGCAGCCAACGACTAGCGGGGGTATACAATGAGCAGTTCTTC.

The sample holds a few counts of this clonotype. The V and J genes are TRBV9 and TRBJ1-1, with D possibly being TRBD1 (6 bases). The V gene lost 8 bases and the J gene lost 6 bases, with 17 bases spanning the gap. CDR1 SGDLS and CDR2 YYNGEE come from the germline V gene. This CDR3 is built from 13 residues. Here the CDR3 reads CASRGHPGSEAFF. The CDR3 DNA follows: TGTGCCAGTCGGGGGCACCCAGGATCTGAAGCTTTCTTT.

CDR3 sequence (DNA): TGCGCCAGCCGAAGCGGGACAAATCTCCACGGGGAGCTGTTTTTT. Translation: CASRSGTNLHGELFF. This sequence joins TRBV5-1 and TRBJ2-2; TRBD2 might be the D (7 bases). This CDR3 region has 15 residues. The germline V gene has CDR1 SGHRS and CDR2 YFSETQ. V lost 7 bases and J lost 7, with 20 bases in between.

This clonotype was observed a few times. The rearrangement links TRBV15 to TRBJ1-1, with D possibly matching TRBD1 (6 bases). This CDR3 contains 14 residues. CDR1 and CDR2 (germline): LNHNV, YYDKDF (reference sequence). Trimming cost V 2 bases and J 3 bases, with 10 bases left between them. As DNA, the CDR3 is TGTGCCACCAGCAGAATCGCAGGGGACACTGAAGCTTTCTTT. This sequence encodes CATSRIAGDTEAFF.

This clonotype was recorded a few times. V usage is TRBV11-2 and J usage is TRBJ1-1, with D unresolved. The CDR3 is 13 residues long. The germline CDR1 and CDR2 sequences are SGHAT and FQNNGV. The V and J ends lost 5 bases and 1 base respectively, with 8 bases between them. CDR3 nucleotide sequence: TGTGCCAGCAGCCTCCCTACGAACACTGAAGCTTTCTTT. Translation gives CASSLPTNTEAFF.

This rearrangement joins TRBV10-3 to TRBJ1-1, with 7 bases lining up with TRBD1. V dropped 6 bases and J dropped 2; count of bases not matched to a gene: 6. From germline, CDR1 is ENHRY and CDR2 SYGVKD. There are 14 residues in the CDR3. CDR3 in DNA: TGTGCCATCAGCTCCTCAGGGGGTAACACTGAAGCTTTCTTT. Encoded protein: CAISSSGGNTEAFF.

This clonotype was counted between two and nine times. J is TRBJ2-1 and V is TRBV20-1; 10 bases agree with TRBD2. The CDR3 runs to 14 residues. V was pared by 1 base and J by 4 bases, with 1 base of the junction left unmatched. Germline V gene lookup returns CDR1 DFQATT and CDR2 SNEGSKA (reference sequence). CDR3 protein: CSARGTSGYNEQFF. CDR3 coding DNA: TGCAGTGCTAGAGGGACTAGCGGTTACAATGAGCAGTTCTTC.

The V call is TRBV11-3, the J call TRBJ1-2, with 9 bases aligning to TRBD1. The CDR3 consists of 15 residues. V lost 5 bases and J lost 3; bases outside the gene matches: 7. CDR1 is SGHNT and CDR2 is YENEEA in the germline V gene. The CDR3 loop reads CASSLTGGNYYGYTF. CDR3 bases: TGTGCCAGCAGCCTCACAGGGGGCAATTACTATGGCTACACCTTC.

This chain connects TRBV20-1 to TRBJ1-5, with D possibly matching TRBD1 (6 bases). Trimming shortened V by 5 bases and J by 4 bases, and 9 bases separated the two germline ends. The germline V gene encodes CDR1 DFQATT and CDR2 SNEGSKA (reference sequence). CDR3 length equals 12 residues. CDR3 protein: CSAPQGNQPQHF. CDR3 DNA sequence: TGCAGTGCTCCCCAGGGGAATCAGCCCCAGCATTTT.

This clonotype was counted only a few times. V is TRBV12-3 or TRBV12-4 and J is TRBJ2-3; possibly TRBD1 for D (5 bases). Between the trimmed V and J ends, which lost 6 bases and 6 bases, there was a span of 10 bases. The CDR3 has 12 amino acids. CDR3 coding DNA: TGTGCCAGCAGGGGGCCTAGTGATACGCAGTATTTT. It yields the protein CASRGPSDTQYF.

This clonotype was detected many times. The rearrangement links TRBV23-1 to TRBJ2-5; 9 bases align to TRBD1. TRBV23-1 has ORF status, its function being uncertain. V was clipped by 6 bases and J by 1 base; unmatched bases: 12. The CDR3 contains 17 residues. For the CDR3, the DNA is TGCGCCAGCAGCCAAGGCCCGGGACAGGGTTCCCAAGAGACCCAGTACTTC. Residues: CASSQGPGQGSQETQYF.

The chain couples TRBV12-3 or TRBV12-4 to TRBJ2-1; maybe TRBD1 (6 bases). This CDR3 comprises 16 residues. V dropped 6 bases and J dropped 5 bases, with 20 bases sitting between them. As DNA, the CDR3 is TGTGCCAGCAGACCTCCGGGACACCCTAGGAACAATGAGCAGTTCTTC. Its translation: CASRPPGHPRNNEQFF.

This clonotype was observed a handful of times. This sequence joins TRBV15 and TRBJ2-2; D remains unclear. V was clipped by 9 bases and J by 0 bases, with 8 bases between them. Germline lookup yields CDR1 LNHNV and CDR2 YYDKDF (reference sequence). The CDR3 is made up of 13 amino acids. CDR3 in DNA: TGTGCCACGCGTGCTGCGAACACCGGGGAGCTGTTTTTT. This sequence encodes CATRAANTGELFF.

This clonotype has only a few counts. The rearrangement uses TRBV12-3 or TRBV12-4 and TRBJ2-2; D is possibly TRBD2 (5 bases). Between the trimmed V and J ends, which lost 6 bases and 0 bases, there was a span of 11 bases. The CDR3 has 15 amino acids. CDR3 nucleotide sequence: TGTGCCAGCAGACCGGACTCCGCGAACACCGGGGAGCTGTTTTTT. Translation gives CASRPDSANTGELFF.

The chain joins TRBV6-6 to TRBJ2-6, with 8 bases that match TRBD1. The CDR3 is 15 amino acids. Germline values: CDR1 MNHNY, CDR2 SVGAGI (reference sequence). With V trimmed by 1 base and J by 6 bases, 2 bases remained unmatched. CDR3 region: CASSYYRGAANVLTF. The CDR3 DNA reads TGTGCCAGCAGTTACTACAGGGGGGCGGCCAACGTCCTGACTTTC.